This T cell receptor (beta chain) was documented in a study of CD4 T cells in relation to SARS-CoV-2 and coronaviruses. Sequencing used immunoSEQ multiplex PCR; TCRdb keeps in-frame clones, though not all of them. The repertoire consists of about 59,000 clones, with 70% to 90% occurring once and the leading ten covering approximately 1.5%. The unexposed donors gave CD4+ T cells in about 2011-2019, prior to COVID-19. The germline V and J ends were trimmed by 0 bases and 0 bases, with 10 bases remaining between them. Germline V gene data show CDR1 as SGHDT and CDR2 as YYEEEE. The CDR3 loop spans 16 amino acids.

This chain joins TRBV5-6 and TRBJ1-3; D gene uncertain. This receptor was taken from a human donor in good health. Material for sequencing was memory CD4+ T cells from PBMCs. CDR3 sequence: CASSLAGQFSGNTIYF. CDR3 nucleotides: TGTGCCAGCAGCTTGGCCGGCCAGTTCTCTGGAAACACCATATATTTT.